This T cell receptor (beta chain) was obtained from a study of cytomegalovirus exposure and HLA in healthy donors (dated by TCRdb to the late 2010s). In the study overall: An earlier analysis of several hundred of the donors reported 250 to 350 Gb of sequence data and roughly 120 million unique TCR beta sequences obtained from some 200 million T cells. Approximately 310 gigabases of sequencing data and about 92 million unique TCR sequences made up an early release that covered over 550 HLA-typed donors. Of the roughly 400 genotyped donors, 75% to 85% were placed in the genetic ancestry cluster associated with self-reported Caucasian donors. The study aimed to test whether cataloging public T cell receptors could reveal signatures of past pathogen exposure. Using immunosequencing, the study profiled T cell repertoires from fewer than 850 subjects and related those repertoires to cytomegalovirus serostatus. A separate validation cohort of approximately 130 different subjects was used in addition to the roughly 640-subject first cohort. To predict cytomegalovirus infection status, the study brought together high-throughput TCR immunosequencing, statistical association of individual TCRs with disease status, and machine learning. In a later analysis, previously published TCR beta repertoires from 670 or so donors were re-analyzed and high-resolution HLA genotyping was added so that TCR occurrence patterns could be studied. In the later analysis, no new phenotypic data were used to find candidate immune exposures; instead, reliance was placed on TCR beta sequences and their occurrence across donors. In an earlier analysis of 587 of the donors, high-throughput TCR beta sequencing was used to judge whether each TCR beta V gene segment behaved as functional or pseudogenic. Donor age, sex, ethnicity and CMV serostatus were compiled together with the repertoire data. Genome-wide SNP genotypes for about 60% of the roughly 700 donors were used in a later genetic analysis, which treated that subset as a discovery cohort. Every repertoire in the discovery cohort had been generated on one and the same sequencing platform. HLA typing included class I and class II loci at four-digit resolution. The number of donors typed differed by locus, with roughly 620-640 for A, B, C, DRB1 and DQB1, 522 for DQA1, 606 for DPA1, and some 470 for DPB1. Because of strong linkage in the cohort, a handful of DR-DQ haplotypes were treated as single units for association and clustering. Across 300 to 400 genotyped donors of the cohort, an average of about 240,000 unique TCR beta nucleotide sequences per donor were sequenced, and 15% to 20% of those sequences were non-productive.

The cohort was made up of 500 to 850 healthy bone marrow donors. All cohort members were sampled while nominally healthy, although unrecorded immune exposures were likely present. The donor tested CMV seronegative, placing the donor among the roughly 350 seronegative members of the cohort. A peripheral blood sample was provided by each donor, and peripheral blood mononuclear cells were used for TCR beta sequencing. The Qiagen DNeasy Blood Extraction Kit was used to extract genomic DNA from the blood cell samples. The CDR3, from cysteine to phenylalanine, totals 15 residues. CDR3 DNA is the only sequence kept; it has 45 bases, read in frame from the first base. CDR1 and CDR2 were assigned from the germline V gene as MNHNS and SASEGT. Ends trimmed: V by 6 bases, J by 6 bases; bases unmatched to a gene: 8. The paper's findings and limits, for the study overall: In a later analysis, the rate of TCR association differed among HLA loci, with DRB1 alleles having the most associated TCRs and HLA-C alleles having the fewest. According to a later analysis, parvovirus B19, influenza, CMV and Epstein-Barr virus appeared linked to several top co-occurrence clusters. HLA typing was unavailable for some donors at each locus, so association tests used only the typed subset. When HLA alleles, especially DR and DQ, strongly co-occurred, attributing TCR associations to individual alleles was difficult. According to a later genetic analysis, donors in an Asian-associated ancestry cluster had fewer N-insertions in productive TCRs than the approximately 630-donor mean. An earlier analysis of approximately 540 of the donors showed that most TCR beta V segments appeared in productive rearrangements either about 90% or about 30% of the time, which broadly matched IMGT annotations. At a false discovery rate of 0.05, a later analysis linked some 17,000 TCR beta sequences to specific HLA alleles. In a later analysis, most CMV-associated TCR beta chains were found to appear HLA-restricted, with HLA associations seemingly driven largely by CMV exposure. A cluster of highly shared sequence variants was judged likely to be a technical artifact of the sequencing pipeline. Some IMGT-functional V segments, including TRBV6-2 and TRBV6-3, could not be distinguished by the 87-base-pair reads and were therefore excluded. V-gene and J-gene trimming of TCR beta chains was associated with a missense DCLRE1C variant in a later genetic analysis, and the association was replicated in an independent cohort. The presence/absence analyses assumed that sequencing depth was roughly uniform across donors, and that assumption may not be true. According to the authors, the approach could potentially be generalized to other disease states and immunological phenotypes. A further reported finding was that TCR beta sequences accurately predicted the HLA-A and HLA-B alleles for most subjects in the first cohort. The study gave a list of roughly 150 TCR beta chains associated with cytomegalovirus. The earlier analysis of 587 of the donors excluded roughly 17 rarely observed V segments, including chromosome 9 orphons, because counts were too low. A few of the identified cytomegalovirus-associated TCR beta chains were confirmed in vitro to be specific for cytomegalovirus antigens. Cytomegalovirus status was reported to be diagnosed by the classifier with high specificity and sensitivity in both the original and validation cohorts. Across donors, most TCR sequences were observed very rarely, whereas some public TCRs were present in many individuals. CMV serostatus was the only immune exposure information available for the cohort. Correlated functional status among segregating V segments might be attributable to linkage disequilibrium, but an unknown experimental factor could not be ruled out. In a later analysis, HLA-associated TCR beta chains showed more clonal expansion and lower generation probabilities than non-associated chains that were equally common. Only TCR beta chains were sequenced in this cohort, and the absence of alpha or paired-chain data limited detectable features.

The library was produced with the immunoSEQ multiplex PCR assay. The multiplex PCR relied on a mix of 60 forward primers for TCR Vbeta segments and 13 reverse primers for TCR Jbeta segments. A multiplex PCR assay on genomic DNA amplified the CDR3 region of rearranged TCR beta genes. On the Illumina HiSeq System, the amplified TCR beta libraries were sequenced as 87-base-pair reads. Under the source paper's analysis protocol: Across the 670 or so repertoires, a later analysis counted tens of millions of unique TCR beta chains, around 10 million of which were shared by at least two donors. Raw reads were error-corrected and collapsed into unique sequences by a nearest-neighbor algorithm in which closely related sequences were merged to remove PCR and sequencing errors. V, D and J gene segments were assigned by aligning CDR3 sequences to IMGT reference sequences. For a sequence to be retained, at least a six-nucleotide match to both a V gene segment and a J gene segment was required. A rearrangement counted as productive if the CDR3 had no stop codons and remained in frame with V and J, and every other rearrangement counted as non-productive. Following IMGT convention, CDR3 was defined as the stretch from the second conserved V-encoded cysteine to the conserved J-encoded phenylalanine. The earlier analysis of about 530 of the donors excluded any sequence lacking an unambiguous match to a single V gene segment. An earlier analysis of 587 of the donors classified V segments as functional when productive rearrangements were above 56.7% and as segregating when the standard deviation between donors was above 5%. A statistical classification framework was developed to diagnose cytomegalovirus status using the catalog of TCR beta chain sequences. V and J gene assignment, in a later analysis, came from comparing TCR nucleotide sequences with IMGT/GENE-DB human TR gene sequences. A later analysis assigned CDR3 sequences and most-parsimonious VDJ recombination scenarios with the TCRdist pipeline. In a later analysis, each TCR beta chain was defined by its CDR3 amino acid sequence together with its V-gene family, and reads lacking a unique V-gene family were excluded. As a way to deal with suspected cross-contamination and a sequencing artifact, a later analysis dropped hundreds of nucleotide sequences that were highly shared and had low generation probability. In a later analysis, a clonal expansion index for each public chain was calculated from normalized within-repertoire ranks of inferred template counts. In a later analysis, generation probabilities were computed with a VDJ recombination model fitted to out-of-frame rearrangements, and the resulting probabilities were checked against IGoR. Hypergeometric tests were used in a later analysis to score TCR-TCR, TCR-HLA and TCR-CMV co-occurrence, with a repertoire-size bias correction applied to the TCR pairs. False discovery rates were estimated in a later analysis by permuting HLA or CMV assignments 20 times. In a later analysis, co-occurring TCRs were grouped with DBSCAN, and TCRdist sequence similarity was added when clustering was performed within HLA-allele-positive subsets. Co-occurrence clustering excluded repertoires with fewer than 30,000 or more than 120,000 public chains, plus five with anomalous nucleotide sharing. What TCRdb holds here is the immuneACCESS table cut down to in-frame rearrangements. Part of the clones is not present; checked against another copy, under half of the missing clones reflect an unresolved V gene, and the others are unexplained. V and J calls and clone size are as listed in that table; D and trimming were resolved from the DNA. The sample profile shows some 120,000 clones; about 10% of them were found once. The ten biggest clones cover less than 4% of the sample.

On this clone itself: Its target antigen remains unknown. No much larger clone exists at a distance of one base, and base qualities are not known.

The chain couples TRBV6-1 to TRBJ2-2; a stretch of 9 junction bases matches TRBD2. Material: PBMCs. The origin of this receptor is a man aged 30 to 45 in good health and CMV-seronegative. The CDR3 reads as follows: CASSRLAVNPGELFF. The bases are TGTGCCAGCAGCCGACTAGCGGTGAATCCCGGGGAGCTGTTTTTT.